The following is a T cell receptor (beta chain) sequence with its context. The data are from a study of cytomegalovirus exposure and HLA in healthy donors. The PCR used 60 Vbeta and 13 Jbeta primers. Profiled with immunoSEQ multiplex PCR; TCRdb holds only in-frame clones, not every one. Counted here are over 150,000 clones, over 75% occurring once; the ten biggest clones make up 1%. This CDR3 has 16 residues. Germline CDR1 and CDR2: LGHNA and YSLEER. V gave up 0 bases and J gave up 1 base, with 11 bases separating them. This chain uses TRBV4-3 with TRBJ2-3; no clear D gene. The TCR sequence derives from a woman between 45 and 65 years old in good health and CMV-seropositive. The sequenced sample consisted of PBMCs. CDR3 loop: CASSQDVRLGTDTQYF. The CDR3 nucleotides are TGCGCCAGCAGCCAAGATGTGAGGTTGGGCACAGATACGCAGTATTTT.